The 14 T cell receptor beta chains given below trace back to one sample, sequenced in a study of cytomegalovirus exposure and HLA in healthy donors. The primer mix had 60 Vbeta and 13 Jbeta primers. This table comes from immunoSEQ multiplex PCR, and its TCRdb copy is limited to in-frame clones, with some not included. The sample holds around 200,000 clones, about 88% seen once. The material sequenced was PBMCs. The receptors originated from a woman in her twenties or thirties in good health and CMV-seronegative.

This chain links TRBV2 with TRBJ2-7, with D maybe TRBD2 (7 bases). Deletions cut 7 bases from V and 2 bases from J, with 15 bases between. Germline CDR1 and CDR2: SNHLY and FYNNEI. The CDR3 is 14 residues long. The CDR3 is CASTYQGGAYEQYF. CDR3 nucleotide sequence: TGTGCCAGCACCTATCAAGGGGGGGCCTACGAGCAGTACTTC.

This rearrangement joins TRBV2 to TRBJ2-5, with TRBD1 matching over 7 bases. J lost 5 bases, V lost 5 bases, and 11 bases had no gene match. The germline V gene has CDR1 SNHLY and CDR2 FYNNEI. The CDR3 covers 15 residues. CDR3 bases: TGTGCCAGCAGTTTGACAGGGACCCTTGGGGAGACCCAGTACTTC. Its protein product is CASSLTGTLGETQYF.

This chain joins TRBV7-9 and TRBJ2-7; the D is unclear. CDR1 is SEHNR, CDR2 FQNEAQ, per germline (reference sequence). The V end was cut by 1 base, the J end by 0 bases, with 19 bases between. This CDR3 contains 18 residues. CDR3 sequence reads: CASSLGVGNSRFSYEQYF. CDR3 nucleotide sequence: TGTGCCAGCAGCTTAGGGGTCGGAAACAGCCGTTTCTCCTACGAGCAGTACTTC.

The chain couples TRBV7-3 to TRBJ2-1, with TRBD1 matching over 9 bases. The CDR3 covers 13 residues. Germline V gene data show CDR1 as SGHTA and CDR2 as FQGTGA. V trimming: 5 bases; J trimming: 7 bases; junction bases outside the gene matches: 3. The CDR3 nucleotides are TGTGCCAGCAGCCGGGACAGGGATAATGAGCAGTTCTTC. This codes for CASSRDRDNEQFF. Full variable domain (remainder filled in from reference TRBV7-3 and TRBJ2-1): GAGVSQTPSNKVTEKGKYVELRCDPISGHTALYWYRQSLGQGPEFLIYFQGTGAADDSGLPNDRFFAVRPEGSVSTLKIQRTERGDSAVYLCASSRDRDNEQFFGPGTRLTVL.

This clone was observed a handful of times. The rearrangement joins TRBV5-1 to TRBJ2-5, with TRBD2 matching over 13 bases. The J call may be in error: the DNA end matches TRBJ2-7 better. Germline CDR1 SGHRS, CDR2 YFSETQ. The CDR3 has 17 amino acids. The CDR3 DNA reads as TGCGCCAGCAGCCTTTTAGGACTAGCGGGAGCAGGAAACGAGCAGTACTTC. Translated, it gives CASSLLGLAGAGNEQYF.

The chain joins TRBV7-9 to TRBJ2-3; D might be TRBD2 (6 bases). Per germline, CDR1 SEHNR and CDR2 FQNEAQ (reference sequence). Trimming shortened V by 5 bases and J by 1 base, and 7 bases separated the two germline ends. The CDR3 has 13 residues. CDR3 bases: TGTGCCAGCAGCAAGCGGGGCACAGATACGCAGTATTTT. Residues: CASSKRGTDTQYF.

This chain links TRBV11-3 with TRBJ2-1; 8 bases fit TRBD2. J was trimmed by 3 bases and V by 0 bases; bases with no gene match: 1. Per germline, CDR1 SGHNT and CDR2 YENEEA. This CDR3 comprises 15 residues. The CDR3: CASSLEAGDYNEQFF. In DNA form, the CDR3 reads TGTGCCAGCAGCTTAGAAGCGGGAGACTACAATGAGCAGTTCTTC.

This clone was counted once. This chain uses TRBV7-9 with TRBJ2-5; 10 nucleotides line up with TRBD1. The germline V gene encodes CDR1 SEHNR and CDR2 FQNEAQ (reference sequence). The CDR3 consists of 17 residues. Losses at the gene ends were 2 bases for V and 4 bases for J; bases not matched to a gene: 10. CDR3 nucleotide sequence: TGTGCCAGCAGCTTATCGACAGGGGGCTTCAAGGCAGAGACCCAGTACTTC. It specifies CASSLSTGGFKAETQYF.

V usage is TRBV2 and J usage is TRBJ2-7; D perhaps matches TRBD2 (6 bases). The CDR3 length is 14 residues. Germline-derived CDR1 and CDR2 are SNHLY and FYNNEI. Trimming shortened V by 2 bases and J by 1 base, and 9 bases separated the two germline ends. The CDR3 DNA reads TGTGCCAGCAGTGAATTGGCGGGGTCCTACGAGCAGTACTTC. Translation gives CASSELAGSYEQYF.

The chain is built from TRBV30 and TRBJ2-3; maybe TRBD2 (6 bases). The CDR3 is 13 amino acids. Germline V gene sequence: CDR1 GTSNPN, CDR2 SVGIG (reference sequence). V gave up 4 bases and J gave up 3 bases, with 11 bases separating them. The CDR3 DNA reads TGTGCCTGGAATGGTGGGGGGACAGATACGCAGTATTTT. Translating gives CAWNGGGTDTQYF.

This clone showed up just once. V is TRBV19 and J is TRBJ2-3; TRBD1 aligns across 9 bases. The CDR3 contains 17 residues. V dropped 5 bases and J dropped 3; count of bases not matched to a gene: 12. CDR1 is LNHDA, CDR2 SQIVND, per germline (reference sequence). CDR3 in DNA: TGTGCCAGTAGTTCTATCGGGACAGGGTTGGGTACAGATACGCAGTATTTT. Its translation: CASSSIGTGLGTDTQYF.

This clone was counted a single time. The V call is TRBV6-5, the J call TRBJ1-1, with a possible D match to TRBD1 (5 bases). Trimming took off 0 bases at V and 4 bases at J, with 15 bases between the two ends. Germline lookup yields CDR1 MNHEY and CDR2 SVGAGI. This CDR3 spans 16 amino acids. The CDR3, as DNA: TGTGCCAGCAGTTACTCGTCTCCGGGGGTGGGCACTGAAGCTTTCTTT. This translates into CASSYSSPGVGTEAFF.

The chain has TRBV15 and TRBJ2-1, with 7 nucleotides matching TRBD2. V shed 3 bases, J shed 2 bases, and the junction held 7 bases outside the gene matches. Germline values: CDR1 LNHNV, CDR2 YYDKDF (reference sequence). There are 16 residues in the CDR3. The CDR3 sequence is CATSRGGAGAYNEQFF. The CDR3 DNA reads TGTGCCACCAGCAGGGGTGGGGCGGGAGCCTACAATGAGCAGTTCTTC.

This clone is a singleton in its sample. The chain carries TRBV6-6 and TRBJ2-5; 9 positions match TRBD1. The J call may not be correct, given that the DNA end is closer to TRBJ2-7. CDR3 length: 15 amino acids. Per germline, CDR1 MNHNY and CDR2 SVGAGI (reference sequence). The CDR3 DNA sequence: TGTGCCAGCAGACCGCCGGGACAGGGAGTATACGAGCAGTACTTC. Its translation is CASRPPGQGVYEQYF.